This TCR beta chain was obtained from a study of cytomegalovirus exposure and HLA in healthy donors. This clone was seen a few times. With 60 Vbeta and 13 Jbeta primers, the PCR was carried out. Profiled with immunoSEQ multiplex PCR; TCRdb holds only in-frame clones, not every one. This table has 80,000 to 130,000 clones, about 79% appearing once. Sequencing was done on a sample of PBMCs. The receptor comes from a female donor in good health and CMV-seropositive.

The CDR3 region is CASSLTQNTEAFF. CDR3 DNA: TGTGCCAGCAGCCTCACACAAAACACTGAAGCTTTCTTT. This sequence joins TRBV7-9 and TRBJ1-1; D call uncertain. CDR3 length: 13 residues. The germline CDR1 and CDR2 sequences are SEHNR and FQNEAQ (reference sequence). V lost 5 bases and J lost 2, with 9 bases in between.